This note documents a single T cell receptor beta chain sequence. Its antigen is as yet unknown. The V gene end was trimmed by 5 bases and the J gene end by 7 bases; junction bases not matched to a gene: 6. Germline assignment: CDR1 SGHTS and CDR2 YDEGEE. This CDR3 has 13 residues. The method was immunoSEQ multiplex PCR; TCRdb's version includes in-frame clones alone and lacks a portion of them. The profile shows some 58,000 clones, less than 90% of them singletons. These data come from a study of OX40 agonist ivuxolimab in advanced cancers. Study summary: Partial responses were seen in three patients, one with hepatocellular carcinoma and two with cutaneous melanoma.

Findings of the study overall: Clonal expansion in partial responders at 0.1-3.0 mg/kg ranked among the lowest. At 0.1 to 3.0 mg/kg and by week 6, CD4+ and CD8+ T cells in the blood had expanded clonally.

The material was CD4+ or CD8+ T cells sorted from blood, obtained in a trial of the OX40 agonist ivuxolimab. The chain combines TRBV5-8 with TRBJ2-4; 7 bases fit TRBD1. The sequence derives from an adult with an advanced solid tumor such as melanoma, head and neck, liver or kidney cancer. The CDR3 nucleotides are TGTGCCAGCAGGCAGACAGGGAATAACATTCAGTACTTC. It yields the protein CASRQTGNNIQYF.